The T cell receptor (beta chain) under discussion was sequenced for a study of shared clonotypes between healthy human individuals. V lost 2 bases and J lost 4, with 6 bases in between. Germline CDR1 is MNHNY and CDR2 is SVGAGI (reference sequence). The CDR3 has 13 amino acids. Method: immunoSEQ multiplex PCR; TCRdb's copy keeps in-frame clones and lacks some. The table shows fewer than 1 million clones, with about 96% occurring only once. Terminally differentiated effector memory CD45RA+ cells were excluded by CCR7 positive selection of CD45RO-negative cells. The genes are TRBV6-6 and TRBJ2-1; D unresolved. The sample taken for sequencing was naive CD8+ T cells sorted from blood. This clonotype was obtained from a man aged 30-40 years in good health. The CDR3 region is CASSYGPYNEQFF. CDR3 in DNA: TGTGCCAGCAGTTACGGACCTTACAATGAGCAGTTCTTC.